The entry below describes one T cell receptor (beta chain). These data originate in a study of blood T cell repertoires in COVID-19. Study details: The analysed material was cDNA or gDNA that came from T cells, B-cell-depleted T cells, or PBMCs.

Germline loops: CDR1 SNHLY, CDR2 FYNNEI. CDR3 length: 16 amino acids. Trimming cost V 6 bases and J 10 bases; bases outside gene matches: 10. Original data processing: The assay estimated nucleated cells by amplifying reference gene primers. The assay was immunoSEQ multiplex PCR, and TCRdb's table has in-frame clones only and misses some. Clone size and V and J calls were adopted from that table, with D and trimming inferred from the DNA. The table has just under 65,000 clones, 76% seen once. This sequence joins TRBV2 and TRBJ2-1; 15 bases align to TRBD2. Material for sequencing was peripheral blood. This TCR was recovered from a woman older than 75 with acute or convalescent COVID-19. The CDR3 reads CASRGGLAGGSREQFF. The CDR3 DNA reads as TGTGCCAGCAGAGGGGGACTAGCGGGAGGTTCGAGGGAGCAGTTCTTC. The full variable domain, in which reference TRBV2 and TRBJ2-1 provide the parts outside the CDR3, is EPEVTQTPSHQVTQMGQEVILRCVPISNHLYFYWYRQILGQKVEFLVSFYNNEISEKSEIFDDQFSVERPDGSNFTLKIRSTKLEDSAMYFCASRGGLAGGSREQFFGPGTRLTVL.